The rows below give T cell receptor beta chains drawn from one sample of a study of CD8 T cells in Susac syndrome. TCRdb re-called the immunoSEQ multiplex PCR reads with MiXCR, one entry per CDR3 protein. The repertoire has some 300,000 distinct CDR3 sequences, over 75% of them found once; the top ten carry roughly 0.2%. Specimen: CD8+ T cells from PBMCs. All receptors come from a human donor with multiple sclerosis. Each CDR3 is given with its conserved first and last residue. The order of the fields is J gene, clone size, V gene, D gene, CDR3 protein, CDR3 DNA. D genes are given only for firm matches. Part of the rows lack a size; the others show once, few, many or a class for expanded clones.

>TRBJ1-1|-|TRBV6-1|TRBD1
CASSELRTGGYHTEAFF
TGTGCCAGCAGTGAACTCCGGACAGGGGGATATCACACTGAAGCTTTCTTT
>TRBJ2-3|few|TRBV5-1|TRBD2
CASSLVSGITDTQYF
TGCGCCAGCAGCTTGGTTAGCGGGATCACAGATACGCAGTATTTT
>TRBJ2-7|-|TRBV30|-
CAWSSSYEQYF
TGTGCCTGGAGCTCGTCCTACGAGCAGTACTTC
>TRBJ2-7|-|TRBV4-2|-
CASSQGSQGYEQYF
TGTGCCAGCAGCCAAGGATCACAGGGCTACGAGCAGTACTTC
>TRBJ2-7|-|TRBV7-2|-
CASSLVAVRFSYEQYF
TGTGCCAGCAGCTTAGTAGCGGTGCGGTTTTCCTACGAGCAGTACTTC
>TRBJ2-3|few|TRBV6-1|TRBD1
CASSLTGTTDTQYF
TGTGCCAGCAGCTTGACAGGGACCACAGATACGCAGTATTTT
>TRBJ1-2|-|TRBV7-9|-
CASSPTLGRGYGYTF
TGTGCCAGCAGCCCCACCCTCGGCAGGGGCTATGGCTACACCTTC
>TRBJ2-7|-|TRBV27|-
CASSLRVGTYEQYF
TGTGCCAGCAGTTTAAGGGTAGGGACCTACGAGCAGTACTTC
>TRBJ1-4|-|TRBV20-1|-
CSALKGGNEKLFF
TGCAGTGCTCTGAAGGGGGGGAACGAAAAACTGTTTTTT
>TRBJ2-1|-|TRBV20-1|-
CSASVTGVSSYNEQFF
TGCAGTGCTAGTGTTACGGGAGTTAGCTCCTACAATGAGCAGTTCTTC
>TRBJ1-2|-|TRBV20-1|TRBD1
CSAPTGNNYGYTF
TGCAGTGCCCCGACAGGGAACAACTATGGCTACACCTTC
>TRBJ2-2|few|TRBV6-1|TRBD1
CASSERTGAGELFF
TGTGCCAGCAGTGAGCGGACAGGGGCCGGGGAGCTGTTTTTT
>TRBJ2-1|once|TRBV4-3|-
CASSQDLGRLNEQFF
TGCGCCAGCAGCCAAGATCTGGGCCGGTTGAATGAGCAGTTCTTC
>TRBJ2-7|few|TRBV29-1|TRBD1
CSVEDPGTGYYEQYF
TGCAGCGTTGAAGATCCCGGGACAGGGTACTACGAGCAGTACTTC
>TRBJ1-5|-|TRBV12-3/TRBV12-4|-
CASSLGSDQPQHF
TGTGCCAGCAGTTTAGGGTCGGATCAGCCCCAGCATTTT
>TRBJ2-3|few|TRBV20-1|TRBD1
CSARDRGSTDTQYF
TGCAGTGCTAGGGACAGGGGGTCGACAGATACGCAGTATTTT
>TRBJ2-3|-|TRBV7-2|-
CASSLGAGPFTDTQYF
TGTGCCAGCAGCTTGGGAGCGGGCCCCTTCACAGATACGCAGTATTTT
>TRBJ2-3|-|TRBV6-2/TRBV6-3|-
CASSPPLGWFPDTQYF
TGTGCCAGCAGTCCCCCGTTGGGGTGGTTCCCGGATACGCAGTATTTT
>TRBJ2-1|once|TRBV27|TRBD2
CASSLSGRGGQFSEQFF
TGTGCCAGCAGTTTATCGGGGAGGGGTGGGCAATTCTCTGAGCAGTTCTTC
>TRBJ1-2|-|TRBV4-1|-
CASSQILDQYYGYTF
TGCGCCAGCAGCCAGATATTAGACCAGTACTATGGCTACACCTTC
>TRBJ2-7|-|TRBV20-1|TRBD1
CSASTGQGSYEQYF
TGCAGTGCTAGTACGGGACAGGGGTCCTACGAGCAGTACTTC
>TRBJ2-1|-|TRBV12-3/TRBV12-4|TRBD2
CASSLSLAGANEQFF
TGTGCCAGCAGTTTATCACTAGCGGGGGCAAATGAGCAGTTCTTC
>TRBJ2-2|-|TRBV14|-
CASSHRTAANTGELFF
TGTGCCAGCAGCCACCGGACAGCCGCGAACACCGGGGAGCTGTTTTTT
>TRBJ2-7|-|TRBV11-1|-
CASSLVTGTYEQYF
TGTGCCAGCAGCTTGGTTACAGGGACCTACGAGCAGTACTTC
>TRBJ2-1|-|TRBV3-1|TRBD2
CASRPGLARDNEQFF
TGTGCCAGTCGCCCAGGACTAGCGAGAGACAATGAGCAGTTCTTC
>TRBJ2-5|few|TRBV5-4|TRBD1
CASSRGLVTQYF
TGTGCCAGCAGCAGGGGGCTGGTGACCCAGTACTTC
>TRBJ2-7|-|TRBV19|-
CASSTDTLSYEQYF
TGTGCCAGTAGTACCGACACCTTATCCTACGAGCAGTACTTC
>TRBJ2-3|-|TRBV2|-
CASRDQSDTQYF
TGTGCCAGCAGAGACCAATCGGATACGCAGTATTTT